What follows are 12 T cell receptor beta chains derived from one specimen sequenced in a study of neoadjuvant anti-PD-1 for oral cavity cancer. Clones were sequenced by immunoSEQ multiplex PCR, and TCRdb holds only the in-frame ones, with some missing. Here the sample spans 11,000 to 15,000 clones, about two thirds being singletons. The specimen comprised PBMCs, sampled before nivolumab (anti-PD-1) treatment. Receptors were obtained from a person aged 40 to 85 with oral cavity squamous cell carcinoma.

This chain connects TRBV25-1 to TRBJ2-3; 10 bases align to TRBD2. With V trimmed by 6 bases and J by 3 bases, 6 bases remained unmatched. The CDR3 is 15 amino acids. Germline-derived CDR1 and CDR2 are MGHDK and SYGVNS. The CDR3 loop reads CASRGAGGPTDTQYF. CDR3 in DNA: TGTGCCAGCAGGGGAGCGGGGGGGCCTACAGATACGCAGTATTTT.

Notes on this clone: An end of the junction does not agree with germline; a read error may underlie this. This sequence joins TRBV27 and TRBJ2-3; 9 bases map to TRBD2. The CDR3 is 17 amino acids. Germline CDR1 reads MNHEY; CDR2 reads SMNVEV (reference sequence). CDR3 sequence (DNA): TGCGCCAGCAGTTATACTGGCGGGAGGGCCTCGTTAGATACGCAGTATTTT. Residues: CASSYTGGRASLDTQYF.

The chain links TRBV5-4 to TRBJ2-6; 8 bases line up with TRBD1. The CDR3 covers 15 residues. Germline lookup yields CDR1 SGHNT and CDR2 YYREEE (reference sequence). The V segment lost 4 bases and the J segment 2 bases; nucleotides outside the gene matches: 2. Written as DNA, the CDR3 is TGTGCCAGCAGCAGGACAGGGACTGGGGCCAACGTCCTGACTTTC. Translating gives CASSRTGTGANVLTF. The variable domain in full, with the rest retrieved from reference TRBV5-4 and TRBJ2-6, is ETGVTQSPTHLIKTRGQQVTLRCSSQSGHNTVSWYQQALGQGPQFIFQYYREEENGRGNFPPRFSGLQFPNYSSELNVNALELDDSALYLCASSRTGTGANVLTFGAGSRLTVL.

The genes are TRBV7-2 and TRBJ2-7; D might be TRBD2 (5 bases). The CDR3 runs to 14 residues. V dropped 3 bases and J dropped 6 bases, with 15 bases sitting between them. CDR1 is SGHTA and CDR2 is FQGNSA in the germline V gene. The CDR3 DNA reads TGTGCCAGCAGCTTCGGGAATACCAGCCCCGAGCAGTACTTC. Translation gives CASSFGNTSPEQYF. Drawing the rest from reference TRBV7-2 and TRBJ2-7, the complete variable domain is GAGVSQSPSNKVTEKGKDVELRCDPISGHTALYWYRQSLGQGLEFLIYFQGNSAPDKSGLPSDRFSAERTGGSVSTLTIQRTQQEDSAVYLCASSFGNTSPEQYFGPGTRLTVT.

V usage is TRBV5-1 and J usage is TRBJ2-5, with a tentative D call TRBD1 (6 bases). Germline values: CDR1 SGHRS, CDR2 YFSETQ. This CDR3 has 13 amino acids. Deletions cut 0 bases from V and 5 bases from J, with 8 bases between. The DNA for the CDR3 is TGCGCCAGCAGCTTGGACAGGGTCGAGACCCAGTACTTC. It is translated as CASSLDRVETQYF.

V usage is TRBV19 and J usage is TRBJ1-3; a possible D gene is TRBD1 (6 bases). V gave up 8 bases and J gave up 0 bases, with 14 bases separating them. The germline V gene encodes CDR1 LNHDA and CDR2 SQIVND (reference sequence). The CDR3 consists of 15 residues. CDR3 sequence reads: CASSRGDNSGNTIYF. DNA of the CDR3: TGTGCCAGTTCACGGGGGGACAACTCTGGAAACACCATATATTTT.

The sample holds a few counts of this clone. The chain joins TRBV30 to TRBJ1-1; D gene uncertain. Germline V gene data show CDR1 as GTSNPN and CDR2 as SVGIG (reference sequence). The V and J ends lost 3 bases and 4 bases respectively, with 12 bases between them. There are 13 residues in the CDR3. This CDR3 is CAWRAAARTEAFF. The DNA of the CDR3 is TGTGCCTGGAGGGCCGCAGCGCGCACTGAAGCTTTCTTT.

The chain carries TRBV6-1 and TRBJ1-1; 10 nucleotides agree with TRBD1. J gave up 0 bases and V 3 bases, and 13 bases lay outside the gene matches. This CDR3 region has 19 residues. The V gene's germline CDR1 is MNHNS and CDR2 SASEGT. The CDR3 region has the DNA TGTGCCAGCAGTGATAACGACAGGGGGCGAAACCTAATGAACACTGAAGCTTTCTTT. It encodes CASSDNDRGRNLMNTEAFF.

The V call is TRBV7-9, the J call TRBJ2-3, with D maybe TRBD1 (6 bases). The CDR3 totals 14 residues. The V gene lost 5 bases and the J gene lost 4 bases, with 13 bases spanning the gap. Germline values: CDR1 SEHNR, CDR2 FQNEAQ (reference sequence). This CDR3 reads CASSEQGLSDTQYF. The CDR3 bases are TGTGCCAGCAGCGAACAGGGTCTGTCAGATACGCAGTATTTT. Drawing the rest from reference TRBV7-9 and TRBJ2-3, the complete variable domain is DTGVSQNPRHKITKRGQNVTFRCDPISEHNRLYWYRQTLGQGPEFLTYFQNEAQLEKSRLLSDRFSAERPKGSFSTLEIQRTEQGDSAMYLCASSEQGLSDTQYFGPGTRLTVL.

The CDR3 DNA is TGTGCCAGCAGCCCCTTTGGTGAGCTACCAGGTGATACGCAGTATTTT. Its protein product is CASSPFGELPGDTQYF. V gene TRBV7-8 combines with J gene TRBJ2-3; D gene ambiguous. Trimming cost V 5 bases and J 6 bases, with 21 bases left between them. Looked up from germline, CDR1 is SGHVS and CDR2 is FQNEAQ. The CDR3 covers 16 residues.

The gene calls are TRBV2 and TRBJ1-5, with 7 bases fitting TRBD1. Per the germline V gene, CDR1 is SNHLY and CDR2 is FYNNEI. The V segment lost 2 bases and the J segment 3 bases; nucleotides outside the gene matches: 4. The CDR3 runs 15 residues. CDR3 sequence reads: CASSEKTGLNQPQHF. CDR3 bases: TGTGCCAGCAGTGAAAAGACAGGGCTCAATCAGCCCCAGCATTTT.

The chain joins TRBV7-9 to TRBJ2-5; unclear D gene. CDR1 SEHNR and CDR2 FQNEAQ come from the germline V gene (reference sequence). V dropped 2 bases and J dropped 2 bases, with 12 bases sitting between them. The CDR3 length is 15 residues. The CDR3 DNA follows: TGTGCCAGCAGCTTATGGGGTGTGGCACAAGAGACCCAGTACTTC. Translation: CASSLWGVAQETQYF.